Listed here are 21 T cell receptor beta chains from one sample, sequenced in a study of blood T cell repertoires in COVID-19. Clones were sequenced by immunoSEQ multiplex PCR, and TCRdb holds only the in-frame ones, with some missing. Of roughly 94,000 clones in the sample, approximately 82% were seen once. Material for sequencing was peripheral blood. The origin of the receptors is a man aged 55 to 70 with acute or convalescent COVID-19.

The chain employs TRBV4-1 and TRBJ2-1; D might be TRBD2 (6 bases). This CDR3 has 14 amino acids. Trimming removed 2 bases at V and 6 bases at J, with 11 bases between. Germline values: CDR1 MGHRA, CDR2 YSYEKL. The CDR3 bases are TGCGCCAGCAGCCAAAGGGGAGGTAGCAATGAGCAGTTCTTC. This translates into CASSQRGGSNEQFF.

This clone was counted between two and nine times. The rearrangement links TRBV24-1 to TRBJ1-5; 8 bases line up with TRBD1. V was clipped by 3 bases and J by 5 bases; unmatched bases: 17. CDR1 is KGHDR and CDR2 is SFDVKD in the germline V gene. This CDR3 has 19 amino acids. The CDR3 bases are TGTGCCACCAGTGATCTAAGACAGGGGAGTATTCAGGGCCATCAGCCCCAGCATTTT. This codes for CATSDLRQGSIQGHQPQHF.

The V gene is TRBV11-3, the J gene TRBJ2-5; D is unclear. V lost 3 bases and J 7 bases, leaving 12 bases between the germline ends. Germline V gene lookup returns CDR1 SGHNT and CDR2 YENEEA. The CDR3 totals 13 residues. The CDR3 sequence: CASSFTTVGTQYF. The CDR3 nucleotides are TGTGCCAGCAGCTTCACTACTGTGGGGACCCAGTACTTC.

J is TRBJ1-2 and V is TRBV20-1; no clear D. There are 13 residues in the CDR3. The germline V and J ends were trimmed by 3 bases and 4 bases, with 12 bases remaining between them. Looked up from germline, CDR1 is DFQATT and CDR2 is SNEGSKA (reference sequence). The CDR3 here is CSASARPTYGYTF. Written as DNA, the CDR3 is TGCAGTGCTAGTGCTAGGCCAACCTATGGCTACACCTTC.

The chain joins TRBV5-1 to TRBJ1-2; the match to TRBD1 covers 9 bases. V was pared by 5 bases and J by 4 bases, with 6 bases of the junction left unmatched. CDR1 is SGHRS, CDR2 YFSETQ, per germline. The CDR3 sequence is 14 residues long. As DNA, the CDR3 is TGCGCCAGCAGGATGGAGACAGGGGGCTATGGCTACACCTTC. This codes for CASRMETGGYGYTF.

The chain employs TRBV28 and TRBJ1-1; 11 bases are a match to TRBD1. Germline loops: CDR1 MDHEN, CDR2 SYDVKM. The trim removed 6 bases at V and 1 base at J, leaving 1 base unmatched. This CDR3 is 14 amino acids long. The CDR3 sequence is CASRGQGGNTEAFF. CDR3 nucleotide sequence: TGTGCCAGCAGGGGACAGGGGGGGAACACTGAAGCTTTCTTT. Together with reference TRBV28 and TRBJ1-1, the CDR3 gives the full variable domain: DVKVTQSSRYLVKRTGEKVFLECVQDMDHENMFWYRQDPGLGLRLIYFSYDVKMKEKGDIPEGYSVSREKKERFSLILESASTNQTSMYLCASRGQGGNTEAFFGQGTRLTVV.

The V call is TRBV11-1, the J call TRBJ2-7; TRBD1 agrees at 7 bases. Looked up from germline, CDR1 is SGHAT and CDR2 is FQDESV (reference sequence). V lost 0 bases, J lost 9 bases, and 2 bases stayed unmatched. There are 12 residues in the CDR3. The CDR3 region has the DNA TGTGCCAGCAGCTTAGCGGACAGGAGGCAGTACTTC. Its protein product is CASSLADRRQYF.

The CDR3 sequence: CASSYSGRTYEAFF. The DNA of the CDR3 is TGTGCCAGCAGTTACTCAGGCAGGACATATGAAGCTTTCTTT. The chain is built from TRBV6-5 and TRBJ1-1; a weak D match, TRBD1 (5 bases). The V gene lost 0 bases and the J gene lost 7 bases, with 12 bases spanning the gap. The germline gives CDR1 MNHEY, CDR2 SVGAGI. This CDR3 comprises 14 residues.

The chain uses TRBV6-5 and TRBJ1-2, with a tentative D call TRBD1 (6 bases). CDR3 length equals 14 residues. The germline gives CDR1 MNHEY, CDR2 SVGAGI. V was shortened by 5 bases and J by 0 bases, with 10 bases between the two germline ends. Here the CDR3 reads CASSQTGTNYGYTF. In DNA form, the CDR3 reads TGTGCCAGCAGTCAAACAGGGACTAACTATGGCTACACCTTC.

This chain links TRBV9 with TRBJ2-7; 7 nucleotides align to TRBD1. From germline, CDR1 is SGDLS and CDR2 YYNGEE. V shed 4 bases, J shed 2 bases, and the junction held 9 bases outside the gene matches. This CDR3 contains 15 residues. The CDR3 DNA reads as TGTGCCAGCAGCCAGACAGGGAGTAGTACCTACGAGCAGTACTTC. Amino acid sequence: CASSQTGSSTYEQYF.

The chain uses TRBV19 and TRBJ1-5; TRBD1 aligns across 11 bases. The V gene's germline CDR1 is LNHDA and CDR2 SQIVND (reference sequence). The CDR3 sequence is 17 residues long. V lost 7 bases, J lost 6 bases, and 14 bases stayed unmatched. This chain's CDR3 is CASTNKGQGVFGQPQHF. Written as DNA, the CDR3 is TGTGCCAGTACCAATAAGGGACAGGGGGTTTTTGGTCAGCCCCAGCATTTT.

V is TRBV2 and J is TRBJ2-5, with 7 bases identical to TRBD1. Germline V gene lookup returns CDR1 SNHLY and CDR2 FYNNEI. This CDR3 is 15 amino acids long. Trimming cost V 6 bases and J 5 bases; bases outside gene matches: 12. CDR3 in amino acids: CASRPKTGSAETQYF. CDR3 nucleotides: TGTGCCAGCAGGCCGAAGACAGGGTCGGCGGAGACCCAGTACTTC.

The rearrangement links TRBV25-1 to TRBJ1-4; 8 bases match TRBD1. Germline values: CDR1 MGHDK, CDR2 SYGVNS. The length of the CDR3 is 16 residues. After removal of 1 base from V and 8 bases from J, the junction contained 9 bases not matched to a gene. The DNA of the CDR3 is TGTGCCAGCAGTGAATGGTGGACAGGGCAAATCGAAAAACTGTTTTTT. It translates to CASSEWWTGQIEKLFF.

This clone was observed a few times. The rearrangement links TRBV27 to TRBJ2-5, with D possibly matching TRBD2 (6 bases). Looked up from germline, CDR1 is MNHEY and CDR2 is SMNVEV (reference sequence). There are 14 residues in the CDR3. V dropped 6 bases and J dropped 4 bases, with 15 bases sitting between them. Here the CDR3 DNA reads TGTGCCAGCAGAATGGCGGGGTTTTTAGAGACCCAGTACTTC. Its protein product is CASRMAGFLETQYF.

The chain links TRBV12-3 or TRBV12-4 to TRBJ1-2, with TRBD1 as a possible D gene (5 bases). The CDR3 spans 13 residues. V lost 4 bases to trimming and J lost 8 bases, with 14 bases between them. CDR3 sequence (DNA): TGTGCCAGCAGTTCGGCAGGGTGGGGCGGCTACACCTTC. Amino acids: CASSSAGWGGYTF.

Only a few counts were recorded for this clone. V gene TRBV15 combines with J gene TRBJ1-6; TRBD1 matches 7 bases. Germline-derived CDR1 and CDR2 are LNHNV and YYDKDF (reference sequence). The V segment lost 0 bases and the J segment 4 bases; nucleotides outside the gene matches: 15. This CDR3 comprises 20 residues. CDR3 residues: CATSRDPYRGFSNYNSPLHF. CDR3 DNA: TGTGCCACCAGCAGAGATCCTTACAGGGGATTCTCGAATTATAATTCACCCCTCCACTTT.

The rearrangement links TRBV5-4 to TRBJ1-5, with unresolved D. The germline CDR1 and CDR2 sequences are SGHNT and YYREEE (reference sequence). The CDR3 sequence is 13 residues long. The ends were cut back, 0 bases at V and 3 bases at J, with 4 bases in the middle. Here the CDR3 reads CASSLDINQPQHF. DNA of the CDR3: TGTGCCAGCAGCTTGGATATCAATCAGCCCCAGCATTTT.

The V call is TRBV28, the J call TRBJ1-6, with D unclear. With 7 bases removed from V and 2 bases from J, the gap between germline ends came to 12 bases. The germline V gene encodes CDR1 MDHEN and CDR2 SYDVKM. The CDR3 is 15 amino acids. This CDR3 reads CASTPDLAYNSPLHF. DNA of the CDR3: TGTGCCAGCACCCCGGACTTAGCCTATAATTCACCCCTCCACTTT.

The genes are TRBV6-2 or TRBV6-3 and TRBJ2-1; D perhaps matches TRBD1 (6 bases). V gave up 0 bases and J gave up 7 bases, with 19 bases separating them. In germline, CDR1 is MNHEY, CDR2 SVGEGT. The CDR3 has 17 residues. The CDR3, as DNA: TGTGCCAGCAGTTACTCCCGCGACAGGATAGTAGGGAATGAGCAGTTCTTC. It encodes CASSYSRDRIVGNEQFF.

This chain links TRBV7-2 with TRBJ2-5; D not resolved. The CDR3 totals 14 residues. V was clipped by 5 bases and J by 2 bases, with 12 bases between them. CDR1 SGHTA and CDR2 FQGNSA come from the germline V gene. The CDR3 is CASSGLNRQETQYF. The DNA of the CDR3 is TGTGCCAGCAGCGGTTTGAACAGACAAGAGACCCAGTACTTC. Full variable domain (remainder filled in from reference TRBV7-2 and TRBJ2-5): GAGVSQSPSNKVTEKGKDVELRCDPISGHTALYWYRQSLGQGLEFLIYFQGNSAPDKSGLPSDRFSAERTGGSVSTLTIQRTQQEDSAVYLCASSGLNRQETQYFGPGTRLLVL.

This sequence joins TRBV24-1 and TRBJ2-1; possible D gene TRBD1, 5 bases. Germline V gene lookup returns CDR1 KGHDR and CDR2 SFDVKD. V dropped 2 bases and J dropped 6 bases, with 22 bases sitting between them. The length of the CDR3 is 18 residues. CDR3 bases: TGTGCCACCAGTGATTCCGGATCAGGGCGCAGCGAGTCCAATGAGCAGTTCTTC. This codes for CATSDSGSGRSESNEQFF.